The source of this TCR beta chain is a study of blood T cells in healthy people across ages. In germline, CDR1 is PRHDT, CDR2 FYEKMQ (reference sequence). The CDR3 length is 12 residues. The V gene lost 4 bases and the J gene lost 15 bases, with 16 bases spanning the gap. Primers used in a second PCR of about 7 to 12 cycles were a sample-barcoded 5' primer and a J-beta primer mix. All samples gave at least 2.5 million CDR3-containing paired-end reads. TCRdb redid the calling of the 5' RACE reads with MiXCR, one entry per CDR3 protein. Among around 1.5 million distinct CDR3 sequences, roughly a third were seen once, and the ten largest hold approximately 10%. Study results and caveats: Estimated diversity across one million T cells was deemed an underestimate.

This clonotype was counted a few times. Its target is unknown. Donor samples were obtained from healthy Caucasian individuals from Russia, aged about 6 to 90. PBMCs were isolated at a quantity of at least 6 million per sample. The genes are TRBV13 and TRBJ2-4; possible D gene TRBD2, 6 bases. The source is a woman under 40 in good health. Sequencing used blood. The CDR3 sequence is CASSSLRDSLYF. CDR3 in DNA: TGTGCCAGCAGCTCCCTCCGGGACTCCCTGTACTTC.